Listed below are T cell receptor beta chains from one sample, sequenced in a study of blood T cell repertoires in COVID-19. Clones were read by immunoSEQ multiplex PCR, and TCRdb kept only the in-frame ones, dropping some. The table lists about 310,000 clones, around 92% of them singletons. Sequencing was carried out using PBMCs or T cells enriched from blood (not recorded which). The source of these receptors is a woman in her thirties who had recovered from COVID-19. CDR3s include the opening cysteine and the closing phenylalanine or tryptophan. D genes are given only for firm matches. Only part of the rows carry a size: once, few, many, or a class if the clone is expanded.

V	D	J	size	CDR3	DNA
TRBV2	TRBD2	TRBJ2-1	.	CASSELRTSGNEQFF	TGTGCCAGCAGTGAATTACGGACTAGCGGCAATGAGCAGTTCTTC
TRBV19	TRBD1	TRBJ1-6	.	CASSITGQAGRGSPLHF	TGTGCCAGTAGTATCACGGGACAGGCAGGGCGAGGATCACCCCTCCACTTT
TRBV12-3/TRBV12-4	.	TRBJ1-3	.	CASSKTRDTIYF	TGTGCCAGCAGTAAAACTCGAGACACCATATATTTT
TRBV4-1	.	TRBJ2-7	.	CASSQDHWATYEQYF	TGCGCCAGCAGCCAAGATCACTGGGCAACCTACGAGCAGTACTTC
TRBV7-9	TRBD1	TRBJ1-6	.	CASSYQDRGRDSPLHF	TGTGCCAGCAGTTACCAGGACAGGGGGCGGGATTCACCCCTCCACTTT
TRBV28	TRBD1	TRBJ1-5	.	CASRVLRDRGSNQPQHF	TGTGCCAGCAGAGTTTTAAGGGACAGGGGAAGCAATCAGCCCCAGCATTTT
TRBV13	.	TRBJ2-3	.	CASSLLRTGTSTDTQYF	TGTGCCAGCAGCCTTCTAAGAACCGGGACTTCCACAGATACGCAGTATTTT
TRBV5-4	.	TRBJ1-5	.	CASSLDGKNQPQHF	TGTGCCAGCAGCTTGGACGGTAAAAATCAGCCCCAGCATTTT
TRBV10-3	.	TRBJ1-4	.	CAISELQGSNEKLFF	TGTGCCATCAGTGAGCTTCAGGGATCTAATGAAAAACTGTTTTTT
TRBV6-5	TRBD1	TRBJ2-7	.	CASWRTGGKYEQYF	TGTGCCAGCTGGAGGACAGGGGGGAAGTACGAGCAGTACTTC
TRBV13	.	TRBJ2-1	few	CASSSPTAGNEQFF	TGTGCCAGCAGCTCGCCTACAGCGGGCAATGAGCAGTTCTTC
TRBV30	TRBD1	TRBJ1-3	.	CAWDRASGNTIYF	TGTGCCTGGGACAGGGCCTCTGGAAACACCATATATTTT
TRBV4-1	TRBD1	TRBJ1-5	once	CASSQEVTGGQPQHF	TGCGCCAGCAGCCAAGAGGTGACAGGGGGGCAGCCCCAGCATTTT